This T cell receptor (beta chain) was profiled in a study of chemoradiotherapy in HPV16-positive cancers. Findings and limits, study-wide: During treatment, candidate HPV-specific clones and E7-related motifs expanded in tumor.

Using immunoSEQ multiplex PCR, the repertoire was profiled, and TCRdb retains in-frame clones only, with some absent. In the table there are 3,200 or so clones, approximately 88% of which are singletons. The CDR3 covers 15 residues. V was trimmed by 3 bases and J by 0 bases, leaving 9 bases between them. CDR1 is SGHVS, CDR2 FQNEAQ, per germline. Points on this clone: Its antigen remains unidentified.

The sequence was obtained from a human donor with HPV-associated anogenital cancer. This specimen was tumor tissue, taken from a patient who underwent chemoradiotherapy. The V and J genes are TRBV7-8 and TRBJ1-3; D may be TRBD1 (5 bases). The CDR3 sequence: CASSFGTHSGNTIYF. The CDR3 DNA is TGTGCCAGCAGCTTCGGGACGCACTCTGGAAACACCATATATTTT.